This T cell receptor (beta chain) was recovered during a study of Ad26.COV2.S vaccination and SARS-CoV-2 variants. In the study overall: Once, or twice with 56 days between doses, Ad26.COV2.S was given intramuscularly.

As to treatment: some 20 received Ad26.COV2.S at low or high dose, single or two shots; 5 received placebo; per-sample allocation not given. Specimens were obtained on day 63 following the first vaccine or placebo injection. Donor was an adult aged 18-55 years in Boston. The assay was immunoSEQ multiplex PCR, and TCRdb's table has in-frame clones only and misses some. The table shows hundreds of thousands of clones, with 80% to 95% occurring only once. This CDR3 contains 15 residues. Looked up from germline, CDR1 is DFQATT and CDR2 is SNEGSKA (reference sequence). The V end lost 3 bases, the J end lost 3 bases, and 17 bases lay between the germline ends. Study results and limitations: Analytic work on TCR breadth and depth might have understated the full extent of total T cell responses.

To note about this clone: Its antigen is as yet unknown.

This TCR was sampled from a person between 18 and 65 years old who received the Ad26.COV2.S COVID-19 vaccine or a placebo. The chain carries TRBV20-1 and TRBJ1-1, with a weak D call TRBD1 (5 bases). Material: peripheral blood, obtained in a trial of Ad26.COV2.S vaccine versus placebo. CDR3 DNA: TGCAGTGCTAGTCACGCCCCGCAAGGGGACACTGAAGCTTTCTTT. Translation: CSASHAPQGDTEAFF.